This TCR beta chain emerged from a study of cytomegalovirus exposure and HLA in healthy donors. The wider study: Of 300 to 450 genotyped donors, 65% to 85% clustered with self-reported Caucasian donors. Regarding the study as a whole: Reportedly, diagnosis of cytomegalovirus status by the classifier showed high specificity and sensitivity.

The CDR3 runs 14 residues. V gave up 5 bases and J gave up 8 bases; unmatched junction bases: 8. Germline V CDR1 and CDR2: MRHNA, SNTAGT. PCR was performed using 60 Vbeta and 13 Jbeta primers. Data came from immunoSEQ multiplex PCR; TCRdb stores just in-frame clones and leaves some out. Its table records about 40,000 clones. As to this clone: The antigen remains unidentified.

Sequencing input: PBMCs. The rearrangement uses TRBV6-4 and TRBJ2-3, with 9 bases aligning to TRBD2. This TCR was recovered from a woman under 40 in good health and CMV-seronegative. CDR3 sequence reads: CASSRLAGLGTQYF. The DNA of the CDR3 is TGTGCCAGCAGTCGTCTAGCGGGACTGGGTACGCAGTATTTT.